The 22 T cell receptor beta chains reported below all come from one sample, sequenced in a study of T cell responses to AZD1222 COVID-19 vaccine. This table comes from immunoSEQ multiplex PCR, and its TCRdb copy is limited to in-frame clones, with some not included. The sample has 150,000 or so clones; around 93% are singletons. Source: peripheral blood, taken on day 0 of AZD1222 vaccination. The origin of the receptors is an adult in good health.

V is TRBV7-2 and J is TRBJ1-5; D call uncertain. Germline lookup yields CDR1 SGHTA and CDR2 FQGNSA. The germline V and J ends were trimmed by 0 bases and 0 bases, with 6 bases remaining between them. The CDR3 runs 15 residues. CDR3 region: CASSLAGYSNQPQHF. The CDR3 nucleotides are TGTGCCAGCAGCTTAGCCGGATATAGCAATCAGCCCCAGCATTTT.

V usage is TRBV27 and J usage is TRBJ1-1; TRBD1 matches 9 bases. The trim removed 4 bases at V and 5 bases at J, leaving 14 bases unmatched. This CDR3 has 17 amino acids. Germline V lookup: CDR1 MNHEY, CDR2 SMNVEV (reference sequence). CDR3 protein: CASSSHPGQGGKTEAFF. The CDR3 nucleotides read TGTGCCAGCAGTTCTCACCCGGGACAGGGAGGGAAGACTGAAGCTTTCTTT.

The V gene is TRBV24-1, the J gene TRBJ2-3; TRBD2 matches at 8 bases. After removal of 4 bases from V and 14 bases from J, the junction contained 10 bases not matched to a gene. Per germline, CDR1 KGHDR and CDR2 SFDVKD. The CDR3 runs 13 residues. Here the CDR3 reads CATSDPERESWYF. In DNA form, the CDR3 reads TGTGCCACCAGTGACCCCGAGCGGGAGTCATGGTATTTT.

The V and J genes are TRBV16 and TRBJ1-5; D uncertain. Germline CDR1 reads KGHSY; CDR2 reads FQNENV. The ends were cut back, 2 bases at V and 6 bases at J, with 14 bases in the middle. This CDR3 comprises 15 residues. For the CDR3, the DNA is TGTGCCAGCAGCCAAATAGAGGGATCATCTCAGCCCCAGCATTTT. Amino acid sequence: CASSQIEGSSQPQHF.

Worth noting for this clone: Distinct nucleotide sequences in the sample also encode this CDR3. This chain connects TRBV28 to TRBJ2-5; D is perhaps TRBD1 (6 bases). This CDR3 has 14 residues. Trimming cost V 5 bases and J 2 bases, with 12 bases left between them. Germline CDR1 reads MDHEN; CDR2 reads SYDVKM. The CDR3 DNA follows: TGTGCCAGCAGTGAATTGACAGGTCAAGAGACCCAGTACTTC. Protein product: CASSELTGQETQYF.

CDR3 nucleotides: TGTGCCAGCAGCTTAGGGGACTCCCCTAGGAATGAGCAGTTCTTC. Encoded protein: CASSLGDSPRNEQFF. The chain is built from TRBV7-9 and TRBJ2-1, with D perhaps matching TRBD2 (6 bases). The ends were cut back, 1 base at V and 7 bases at J, with 14 bases in the middle. In germline, CDR1 is SEHNR, CDR2 FQNEAQ (reference sequence). The CDR3 runs 15 residues.

CDR3 in DNA: TGTGCCAGCAGTGGAGCACGACAGGGTAGCACAGATACGCAGTATTTT. Amino acids: CASSGARQGSTDTQYF. This chain uses TRBV25-1 with TRBJ2-3; the match to TRBD1 covers 7 bases. Germline CDR1 reads MGHDK; CDR2 reads SYGVNS. The CDR3 totals 16 residues. The ends lost 4 bases at V and 0 bases at J; junction bases unmatched: 7.

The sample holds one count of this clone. In DNA, the CDR3 is TGTGCCAGCAGTCCTGGATATGGCTACACCTTC. Its protein is CASSPGYGYTF. V usage is TRBV28 and J usage is TRBJ1-2; no firm D call. Germline loops: CDR1 MDHEN, CDR2 SYDVKM. CDR3 length: 11 residues. With 5 bases removed from V and 5 bases from J, the gap between germline ends came to 6 bases.

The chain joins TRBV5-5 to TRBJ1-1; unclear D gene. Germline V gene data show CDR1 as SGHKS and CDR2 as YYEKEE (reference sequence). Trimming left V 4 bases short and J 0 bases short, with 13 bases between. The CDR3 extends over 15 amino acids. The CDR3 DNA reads TGTGCCAGCAGCGAGTACCGCGAAATGAACACTGAAGCTTTCTTT. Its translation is CASSEYREMNTEAFF.

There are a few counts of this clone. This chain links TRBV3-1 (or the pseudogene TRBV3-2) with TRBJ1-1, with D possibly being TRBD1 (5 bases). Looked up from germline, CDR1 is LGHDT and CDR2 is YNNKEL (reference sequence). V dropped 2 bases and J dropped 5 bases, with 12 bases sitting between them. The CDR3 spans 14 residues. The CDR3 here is CASSQRQLRTEAFF. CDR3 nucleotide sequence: TGTGCCAGCAGCCAAAGACAGCTTAGAACTGAAGCTTTCTTT.

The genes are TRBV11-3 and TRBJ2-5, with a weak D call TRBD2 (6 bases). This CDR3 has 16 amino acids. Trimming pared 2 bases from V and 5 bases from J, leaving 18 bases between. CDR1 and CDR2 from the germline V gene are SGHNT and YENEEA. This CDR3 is CASSLRGGLPEETQYF. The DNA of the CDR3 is TGTGCCAGCAGCTTAAGGGGAGGCCTCCCCGAGGAGACCCAGTACTTC.

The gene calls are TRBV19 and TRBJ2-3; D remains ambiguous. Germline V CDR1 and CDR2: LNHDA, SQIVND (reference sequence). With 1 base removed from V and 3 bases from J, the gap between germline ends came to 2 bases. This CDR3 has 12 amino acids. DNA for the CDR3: TGTGCCAGTAGTATAGGAACAGATACGCAGTATTTT. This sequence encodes CASSIGTDTQYF.

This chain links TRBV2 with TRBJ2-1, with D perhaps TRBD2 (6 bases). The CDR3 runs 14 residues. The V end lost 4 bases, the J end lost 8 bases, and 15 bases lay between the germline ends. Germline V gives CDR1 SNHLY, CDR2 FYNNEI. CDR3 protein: CASSGGDSSDEQFF. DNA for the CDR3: TGTGCCAGCAGTGGGGGGGACTCCTCGGATGAGCAGTTCTTC.

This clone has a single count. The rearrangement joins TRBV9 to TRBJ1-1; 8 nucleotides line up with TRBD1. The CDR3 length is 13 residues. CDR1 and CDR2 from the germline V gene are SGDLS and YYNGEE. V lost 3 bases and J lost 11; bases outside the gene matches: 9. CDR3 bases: TGTGCCAGCAGCGCTGTCCAGGGGGCTTGGGCTTTCTTT. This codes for CASSAVQGAWAFF.

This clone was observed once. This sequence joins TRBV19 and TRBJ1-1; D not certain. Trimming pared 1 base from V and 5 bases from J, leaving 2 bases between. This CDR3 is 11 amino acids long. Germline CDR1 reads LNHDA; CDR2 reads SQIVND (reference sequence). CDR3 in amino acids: CASSIGTEAFF. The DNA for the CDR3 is TGTGCCAGTAGTATAGGGACTGAAGCTTTCTTT.

In DNA, the CDR3 is TGTGCCAGCAGCTCTCTTCGGGACCCCAAGCCAGATACGCAGTATTTT. Protein product: CASSSLRDPKPDTQYF. This chain links TRBV7-2 with TRBJ2-3, with D perhaps given as TRBD1 or TRBD2 (5 bases each). The V and J ends lost 4 bases and 4 bases respectively, with 18 bases between them. The CDR3 has 16 residues. CDR1 is SGHTA, CDR2 FQGNSA, per germline.

CDR3 in DNA: TGCGCCAGCAGCCAAATAAGCGGGAGTGAAGCCTACGAGCAGTACTTC. It translates to CASSQISGSEAYEQYF. The chain joins TRBV4-3 to TRBJ2-7, with 8 bases that match TRBD2. Trimming removed 2 bases from V and 2 bases from J; junction bases left unmatched: 8. Germline loops: CDR1 LGHNA, CDR2 YSLEER. The CDR3 runs to 16 residues.

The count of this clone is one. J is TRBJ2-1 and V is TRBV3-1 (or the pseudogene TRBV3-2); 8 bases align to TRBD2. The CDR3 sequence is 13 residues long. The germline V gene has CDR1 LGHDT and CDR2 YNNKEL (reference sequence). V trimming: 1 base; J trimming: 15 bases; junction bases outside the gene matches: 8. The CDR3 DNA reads TGTGCCAGCAGCCAAGGCGGAGGGACTAGTCGGTTCTTC. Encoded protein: CASSQGGGTSRFF.

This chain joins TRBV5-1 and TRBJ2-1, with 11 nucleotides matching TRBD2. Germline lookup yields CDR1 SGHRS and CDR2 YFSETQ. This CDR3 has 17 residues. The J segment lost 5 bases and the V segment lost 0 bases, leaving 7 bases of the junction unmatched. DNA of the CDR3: TGCGCCAGCAGCTTGGCCGTGGGGACTAGCGGACACAATGAGCAGTTCTTC. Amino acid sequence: CASSLAVGTSGHNEQFF.

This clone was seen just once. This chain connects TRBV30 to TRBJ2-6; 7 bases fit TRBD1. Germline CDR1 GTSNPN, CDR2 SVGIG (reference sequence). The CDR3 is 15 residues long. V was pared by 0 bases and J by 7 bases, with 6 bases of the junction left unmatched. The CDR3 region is CAWSVRRGGANVLTF. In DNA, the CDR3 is TGTGCCTGGAGTGTACGAAGAGGGGGCGCCAACGTCCTGACTTTC.

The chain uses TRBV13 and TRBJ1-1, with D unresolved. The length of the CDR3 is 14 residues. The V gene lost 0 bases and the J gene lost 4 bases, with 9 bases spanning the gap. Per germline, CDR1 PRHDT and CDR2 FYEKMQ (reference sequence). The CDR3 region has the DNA TGTGCCAGCAGCTTAGGCGGAACAGCCACTGAAGCTTTCTTT. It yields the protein CASSLGGTATEAFF. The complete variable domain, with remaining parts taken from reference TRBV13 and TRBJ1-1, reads AAGVIQSPRHLIKEKRETATLKCYPIPRHDTVYWYQQGPGQDPQFLISFYEKMQSDKGSIPDRFSAQQFSDYHSELNMSSLELGDSALYFCASSLGGTATEAFFGQGTRLTVV.

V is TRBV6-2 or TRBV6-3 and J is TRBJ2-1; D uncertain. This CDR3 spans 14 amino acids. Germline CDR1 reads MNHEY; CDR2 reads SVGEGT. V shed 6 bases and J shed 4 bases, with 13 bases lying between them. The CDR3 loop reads CASSLPRSYNEQFF. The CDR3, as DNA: TGTGCCAGCAGCCTTCCCAGGAGTTACAATGAGCAGTTCTTC.